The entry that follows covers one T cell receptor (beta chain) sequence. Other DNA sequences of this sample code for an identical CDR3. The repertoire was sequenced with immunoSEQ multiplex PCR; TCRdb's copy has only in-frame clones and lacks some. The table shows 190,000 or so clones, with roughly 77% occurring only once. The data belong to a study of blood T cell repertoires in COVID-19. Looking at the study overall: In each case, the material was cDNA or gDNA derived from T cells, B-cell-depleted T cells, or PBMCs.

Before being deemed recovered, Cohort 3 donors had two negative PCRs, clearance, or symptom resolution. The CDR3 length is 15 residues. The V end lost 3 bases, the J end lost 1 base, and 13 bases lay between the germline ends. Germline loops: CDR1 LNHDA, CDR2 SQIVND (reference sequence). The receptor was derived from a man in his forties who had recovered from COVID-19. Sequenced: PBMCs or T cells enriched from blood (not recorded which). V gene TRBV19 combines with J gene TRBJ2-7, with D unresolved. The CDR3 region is CASSISLTVSYEQYF. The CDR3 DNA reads TGTGCCAGTAGTATCAGCCTTACAGTTTCCTACGAGCAGTACTTC. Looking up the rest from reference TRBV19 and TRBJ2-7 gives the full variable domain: DGGITQSPKYLFRKEGQNVTLSCEQNLNHDAMYWYRQDPGQGLRLIYYSQIVNDFQKGDIAEGYSVSREKKESFPLTVTSAQKNPTAFYLCASSISLTVSYEQYFGPGTRLTVT.